This T cell receptor beta chain was sequenced during a study of cytomegalovirus exposure and HLA in healthy donors. With regard to this clone: Antigen: not known.

Study-level results: A reported reduction in N-insertions relative to the 666-donor mean was seen in an Asian-associated ancestry cluster in a later analysis. In a later analysis, TCR beta V- and J-gene trimming showed a link to a missense DCLRE1C variant.

The PCR contained 60 Vbeta and 13 Jbeta primers. Clones were sequenced by immunoSEQ multiplex PCR, and TCRdb holds only the in-frame ones, with some missing. This sample carries over 150,000 clones, roughly two thirds of them seen once, and the ten largest clones take less than 3%. The sequence came from a woman aged 40 to 50 in good health and CMV-seropositive. The source material was PBMCs.

CDR3 nucleotide sequence: TGTGCCAGCAGCAAAGAGGACAGCACGGCCGCGAACACCGGGGAGCTGTTTTTT. This encodes CASSKEDSTAANTGELFF. The chain couples TRBV9 to TRBJ2-2; TRBD1 might be the D (6 bases). V shed 4 bases and J shed 0 bases, with 19 bases lying between them. CDR3 length equals 18 residues. Germline V gives CDR1 SGDLS, CDR2 YYNGEE. Using reference TRBV9 and TRBJ2-2 for the parts outside the CDR3, the full variable domain is DSGVTQTPKHLITATGQRVTLRCSPRSGDLSVYWYQQSLDQGLQFLIQYYNGEERAKGNILERFSAQQFPDLHSELNLSSLELGDSALYFCASSKEDSTAANTGELFFGEGSRLTVL.